This passage covers 29 T cell receptor beta chains from one sample sequenced in a study of T cells in Graves' hyperthyroidism and ophthalmopathy. Amplification of TCR beta CDR3 regions used RNA as the template. First-round RT-PCR of the TCR CDR3 relied on the HTBI primer set. TCRdb itself ran the multiplex PCR reads through MiXCR, one entry per CDR3 protein. Of some 600,000 distinct CDR3 sequences listed, about 15% were seen once; the top ten hold roughly 6.2%. What was sequenced was blood. The source is a woman in her 30s with Graves' hyperthyroidism that later progressed to Graves' ophthalmopathy.

Notes on this clonotype: One junction end disagrees with the germline gene, perhaps due to a read error. The chain uses TRBV7-9 and TRBJ2-7; tentatively, D is TRBD1 (5 bases). The V gene's germline CDR1 is SEHNR and CDR2 FQNEAQ (reference sequence). The CDR3 runs 12 residues. The CDR3 nucleotides are TGTGCCAGCAGCATGGGGCAGTACGAGAAGTACTTC. Translating it yields CASSMGQYEKYF.

This clonotype was observed many times. The V and J genes are TRBV5-1 and TRBJ2-5; a weak D match, TRBD1 (5 bases). The V end lost 0 bases, the J end lost 1 base, and 13 bases lay between the germline ends. Germline loops: CDR1 SGHRS, CDR2 YFSETQ. The CDR3 is made up of 16 amino acids. DNA for the CDR3: TGCGCCAGCAGCTTGGCCGTTGGACAACCCCAAGAGACCCAGTACTTC. Translated, it gives CASSLAVGQPQETQYF.

J is TRBJ2-3 and V is TRBV20-1, with TRBD2 matching 11 bases. Germline CDR1 and CDR2: DFQATT and SNEGSKA (reference sequence). With 6 bases clipped from V and 6 bases from J, the junction kept 5 bases outside the gene matches. CDR3 length: 13 amino acids. In nucleotides, the CDR3 is TGCAGTGCGTTAGCGGGAGGGGGGGATACGCAGTATTTT. Amino acids: CSALAGGGDTQYF.

This chain links TRBV6-6 with TRBJ2-2; D possibly corresponds to TRBD2 (6 bases). The V gene lost 2 bases and the J gene lost 4 bases, with 11 bases spanning the gap. Per the germline V gene, CDR1 is MNHNY and CDR2 is SVGAGI (reference sequence). CDR3 size: 15 residues. The CDR3 spells CASSYRRDSTGELFF. The DNA for the CDR3 is TGTGCCAGCAGTTACCGGCGGGATTCCACCGGGGAGCTGTTTTTT.

This clonotype was counted ten times or more. This chain connects TRBV11-2 to TRBJ2-5; TRBD1 or TRBD2 may be the D gene (5 bases each). Germline loops: CDR1 SGHAT, CDR2 FQNNGV. The ends were cut back, 3 bases at V and 5 bases at J, with 22 bases in the middle. The CDR3 spans 17 residues. Written as DNA, the CDR3 is TGTGCCAGCAGCTTGCAAACCGGGGCCCTAACGGGGGAGACCCAGTACTTC. Translating it yields CASSLQTGALTGETQYF.

Details on this clonotype: A much larger clone lies one base from this, so it may be a read error. The chain is built from TRBV30 and TRBJ2-7; 13 nucleotides align to TRBD2. The CDR3 covers 15 residues. The J segment lost 3 bases and the V segment lost 5 bases, leaving 7 bases of the junction unmatched. Germline V gives CDR1 GTSNPN, CDR2 SVGIG (reference sequence). The CDR3 is CAWDDRLAGGYEQYF. CDR3 bases: TGTGCCTGGGATGATAGACTAGCGGGAGGCTACGAGCAGTACTTC.

The chain combines TRBV7-3 with TRBJ1-1; D is unclear. Trimming shortened V by 3 bases and J by 5 bases, and 10 bases separated the two germline ends. The length of the CDR3 is 13 residues. Germline CDR1 is SGHTA and CDR2 is FQGTGA. CDR3 nucleotides: TGTGCCAGCAGCTTCTCCGGGGAAACTGAAGCTTTCTTT. Translated, it gives CASSFSGETEAFF.

Remarks on this clonotype: This sequence may be a read error, since a much larger clone differs from it by one base. V is TRBV7-3 and J is TRBJ2-1, with D tentatively TRBD1 (6 bases). Germline CDR1 reads SGHTA; CDR2 reads FQGTGA. CDR3 length equals 17 residues. The CDR3 here is CASSLGPSGETYNEQSF. In DNA, the CDR3 is TGTGCCAGCAGCTTAGGGCCCTCAGGGGAAACCTACAATGAGCAGTCCTTC.

This clonotype was found once. A much larger clone sits a single nucleotide away, making a read error possible. The chain carries TRBV7-2 and TRBJ1-2, with a weak D call TRBD1 (5 bases). Trimming took off 5 bases at V and 2 bases at J, with 15 bases between the two ends. The CDR3 covers 15 residues. Germline V CDR1 and CDR2: SGHTA, FQGNSA. The CDR3, as DNA: TGTGCCAGCAGCCGCACCGGGGACGGAAACTATGGCTACACCTTC. It translates to CASSRTGDGNYGYTF.

This clonotype has at least ten counts. The gene calls are TRBV28 and TRBJ1-2; D gene ambiguous. Trimming shortened V by 4 bases and J by 6 bases, and 6 bases separated the two germline ends. The CDR3 runs 11 residues. CDR1 and CDR2 from the germline V gene are MDHEN and SYDVKM. CDR3 nucleotide sequence: TGTGCCAGCAGTTCCCCAGATGGCTACACCTTC. It yields the protein CASSSPDGYTF.

This clonotype was counted many times. The chain is built from TRBV30 and TRBJ1-1; D is uncertain. The germline V gene has CDR1 GTSNPN and CDR2 SVGIG (reference sequence). Trimming took 1 base from V and 8 from J, leaving 20 bases between them. The CDR3 is 15 amino acids. CDR3 sequence (DNA): TGTGCCTGGAGTGGCGGGTCAACGACGCTGTCGGAAGCTTTCTTT. Its protein is CAWSGGSTTLSEAFF.

This sequence joins TRBV14 and TRBJ2-5, with a weak D call TRBD1 (6 bases). V was shortened by 0 bases and J by 5 bases, with 16 bases between the two germline ends. The CDR3 covers 16 residues. Germline V lookup: CDR1 SGHDN, CDR2 FVKESK. CDR3 sequence (DNA): TGTGCCAGCAGCCAAGATGTTAGCAGGGGACGGGAGACCCAGTACTTC. As protein: CASSQDVSRGRETQYF.

This clonotype occurred many times. The chain links TRBV6-2 or TRBV6-3 to TRBJ1-2; D is perhaps TRBD1 (5 bases). With 11 bases removed from V and 7 bases from J, the gap between germline ends came to 17 bases. The CDR3 runs 12 residues. Germline V lookup: CDR1 MNHEY, CDR2 SVGEGT. In DNA form, the CDR3 reads TGTGCCCGATCACCGGACATCGCTGGCTACACCTTC. It codes for CARSPDIAGYTF.

The chain has TRBV12-3 or TRBV12-4 and TRBJ1-5, with D possibly TRBD1 on 6 matching bases. Trimming took 3 bases from V and 2 from J, leaving 11 bases between them. The CDR3 covers 15 residues. CDR3 in DNA: TGTGCCAGCAGTTTCATGCCAGGGGGCAATCAGCCCCAGCATTTT. Protein: CASSFMPGGNQPQHF.

There are many counts of this clonotype. This chain connects TRBV2 to TRBJ1-4; 9 nucleotides align to TRBD1. The CDR3 covers 15 residues. V shed 6 bases and J 7 bases; nucleotides not matched to a gene: 9. CDR1 SNHLY and CDR2 FYNNEI come from the germline V gene. The CDR3 is CASSTNRGQIEKLFF. Written as DNA, the CDR3 is TGTGCCAGCAGCACCAACAGGGGGCAGATTGAAAAACTGTTTTTT.

This clonotype came up a few times. The rearrangement uses TRBV4-2 and TRBJ1-2, with unresolved D. CDR1 and CDR2 (germline): LGHNA, YNFKEQ. The CDR3 sequence is 14 residues long. Trimming stripped 0 bases from V and 4 bases from J, with 9 bases between. The chain's CDR3 is CASSQDSRTYGYTF. The CDR3 DNA follows: TGTGCCAGCAGCCAAGACAGCCGGACCTATGGCTACACCTTC.

This clonotype was seen repeatedly, ten times or more. The J gene is TRBJ1-2, the V gene TRBV12-3 or TRBV12-4, with TRBD1 as a possible D gene (6 bases). This CDR3 comprises 15 residues. Trimming left V 6 bases short and J 4 bases short, with 18 bases between. CDR3 residues: CASSTGTLHTYGYTF. Written as DNA, the CDR3 is TGTGCCAGCAGCACCGGGACACTACACACCTATGGCTACACCTTC.

This chain connects TRBV19 to TRBJ1-1; D perhaps matches TRBD1 (6 bases). V was trimmed by 2 bases and J by 0 bases, leaving 16 bases between them. The CDR3 has 17 residues. Germline V gene data show CDR1 as LNHDA and CDR2 as SQIVND (reference sequence). For the CDR3, the DNA is TGTGCCAGTAGTATACTGCAGGGGCTCACCATGAACACTGAAGCTTTCTTT. Its translation is CASSILQGLTMNTEAFF.

CDR3 DNA sequence: TGTGCCAGCAGCTTAGATGCCGTCTCCTACGAGCAGTACTTC. Translation: CASSLDAVSYEQYF. The chain recombines TRBV7-9 with TRBJ2-7; no clear D gene. Germline V CDR1 and CDR2: SEHNR, FQNEAQ (reference sequence). Trimming shortened V by 1 base and J by 0 bases, and 7 bases separated the two germline ends. The CDR3 runs to 14 residues.

As to this clonotype: This may stem from a read error, because a much larger clone lies one nucleotide away. The CDR3 is CASSLTTQCTDTQYF. CDR3 DNA: TGCGCCAGCAGCTTGACGACACAATGCACAGATACGCAGTATTTT. The chain recombines TRBV5-1 with TRBJ2-3; D is unclear. The V end was cut by 1 base, the J end by 1 base, with 10 bases between. The CDR3 covers 15 residues. The germline V gene encodes CDR1 SGHRS and CDR2 YFSETQ.

This clonotype was picked up a small number of times. The J gene is TRBJ2-2, the V gene TRBV19; 12 bases map to TRBD1. Germline CDR1 and CDR2: LNHDA and SQIVND (reference sequence). The CDR3 contains 16 residues. V lost 5 bases, J lost 7 bases, and 8 bases stayed unmatched. CDR3 in DNA: TGTGCCAGTAGTGACCGGGACAGGGGGCAGGTCGGGGAGCTGTTTTTT. Amino acids: CASSDRDRGQVGELFF.

This clonotype was seen many times. DNA for the CDR3: TGTGCCAGCAGTGATTGGCAGGATGATTCACCCCTCCACTTT. Translated, it gives CASSDWQDDSPLHF. The V and J genes are TRBV2 and TRBJ1-6, with D unresolved. The germline V gene has CDR1 SNHLY and CDR2 FYNNEI. The CDR3 spans 14 residues. Trimming removed 3 bases at V and 8 bases at J, with 11 bases between.

This chain connects TRBV2 to TRBJ1-2; D is ambiguous. Trimming removed 1 base from V and 3 bases from J, with 12 bases in between. Germline assignment: CDR1 SNHLY and CDR2 FYNNEI. The CDR3 spans 15 residues. The chain's CDR3 is CASSEETQAHYGYTF. CDR3 bases: TGTGCCAGCAGTGAAGAGACCCAGGCACACTATGGCTACACCTTC.

This clonotype was detected many times. The chain's CDR3 is CASSSGLAGGYQETQYF. Written as DNA, the CDR3 is TGTGCCAGCAGTTCCGGACTAGCGGGAGGGTACCAAGAGACCCAGTACTTC. This sequence joins TRBV6-1 and TRBJ2-5; 15 bases match TRBD2. The germline V gene has CDR1 MNHNS and CDR2 SASEGT. Germline trimming cut 5 bases from V and 0 bases from J; bases unmatched to any gene: 4. This CDR3 contains 17 residues.

At least ten counts were recorded for this clonotype. This clone may be a read error of a much larger clone one base away. The CDR3 is CASSPLGRNEQYF. In DNA form, the CDR3 reads TGTGCCAGCTCCCCCTTGGGGAGGAACGAGCAGTACTTC. The J gene is TRBJ2-7, the V gene TRBV12-3 or TRBV12-4; D might be TRBD2 (6 bases). Trimming took off 8 bases at V and 5 bases at J, with 16 bases between the two ends. The CDR3 sequence is 13 residues long.

Ten or more counts support this clonotype. V and J are TRBV6-6 and TRBJ1-1; D is perhaps TRBD1 (5 bases). The length of the CDR3 is 15 residues. Germline V CDR1 and CDR2: MNHNY, SVGAGI (reference sequence). The V end lost 0 bases, the J end lost 0 bases, and 8 bases lay between the germline ends. For the CDR3, the DNA is TGTGCCAGCAGTTACTCAACGGGGGTGAACACTGAAGCTTTCTTT. Amino acids: CASSYSTGVNTEAFF.

The chain joins TRBV29-1 to TRBJ1-4; no firm D call. Germline CDR1 is SQVTM and CDR2 is ANQGSEA. This CDR3 spans 12 amino acids. Trimming took 5 bases from V and 8 from J, leaving 12 bases between them. The CDR3 sequence is CSVTLSGEKLFF. The CDR3 DNA reads TGCAGCGTTACCCTGTCGGGGGAAAAACTGTTTTTT.

In its sample, this clonotype was seen many times. The chain joins TRBV3-1 to TRBJ1-1, with 8 nucleotides matching TRBD1. The V and J ends lost 1 base and 4 bases, in that order; junction bases with no gene match: 5. The CDR3 has 15 residues. CDR1 LGHDT and CDR2 YNNKEL come from the germline V gene (reference sequence). The CDR3 is CASSQAGQGSTEAFF. CDR3 bases: TGTGCCAGCAGCCAAGCCGGACAGGGTAGCACTGAAGCTTTCTTT.

This clonotype was detected ten times or more. This chain uses TRBV30 with TRBJ1-1, with D tentatively TRBD1 (6 bases). Trimming took 4 bases from V and 9 from J, leaving 15 bases between them. This CDR3 is built from 12 residues. The germline V gene has CDR1 GTSNPN and CDR2 SVGIG (reference sequence). In DNA, the CDR3 is TGTGCCTGGACCATCCACCGGGGGCAAGCTTTCTTT. This sequence encodes CAWTIHRGQAFF.